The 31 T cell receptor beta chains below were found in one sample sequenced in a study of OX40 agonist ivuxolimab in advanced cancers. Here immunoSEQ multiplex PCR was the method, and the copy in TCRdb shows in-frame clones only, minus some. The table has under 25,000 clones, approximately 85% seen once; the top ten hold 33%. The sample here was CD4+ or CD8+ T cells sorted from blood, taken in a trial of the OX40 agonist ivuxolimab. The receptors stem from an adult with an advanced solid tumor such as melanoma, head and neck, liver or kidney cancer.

The CDR3: CASRQGSGETQYF. CDR3 sequence (DNA): TGTGCCAGCAGACAGGGGAGCGGGGAGACCCAGTACTTC. This chain uses TRBV6-5 with TRBJ2-5; weak D call: TRBD1 (7 bases). Germline CDR1 and CDR2: MNHEY and SVGAGI. This CDR3 is 13 amino acids long. The V end lost 6 bases, the J end lost 5 bases, and 13 bases lay between the germline ends.

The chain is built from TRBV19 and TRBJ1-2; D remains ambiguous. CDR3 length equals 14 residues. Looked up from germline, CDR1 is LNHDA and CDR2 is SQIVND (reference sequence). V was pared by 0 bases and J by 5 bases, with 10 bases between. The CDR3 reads CASSIDGDWYGYTF. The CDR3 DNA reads TGTGCCAGTAGTATAGACGGTGACTGGTATGGCTACACCTTC.

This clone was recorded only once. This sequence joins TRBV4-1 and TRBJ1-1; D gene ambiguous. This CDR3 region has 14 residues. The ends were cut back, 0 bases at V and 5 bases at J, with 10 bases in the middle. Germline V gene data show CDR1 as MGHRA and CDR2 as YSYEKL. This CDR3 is CASSQEGGLTEAFF. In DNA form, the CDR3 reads TGCGCCAGCAGCCAAGAGGGAGGGTTGACTGAAGCTTTCTTT.

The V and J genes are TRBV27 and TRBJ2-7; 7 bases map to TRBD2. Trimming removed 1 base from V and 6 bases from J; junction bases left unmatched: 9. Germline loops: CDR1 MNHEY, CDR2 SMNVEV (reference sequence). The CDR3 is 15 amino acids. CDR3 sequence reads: CASSLWEGGDSEQYF. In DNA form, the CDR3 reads TGTGCCAGCAGTTTATGGGAGGGTGGGGATAGCGAGCAGTACTTC.

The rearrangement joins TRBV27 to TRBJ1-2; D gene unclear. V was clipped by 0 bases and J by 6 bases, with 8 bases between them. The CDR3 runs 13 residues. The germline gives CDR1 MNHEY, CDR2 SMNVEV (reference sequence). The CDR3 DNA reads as TGTGCCAGCAGTTTATCCCCCAGCCATGGCTACACCTTC. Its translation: CASSLSPSHGYTF.

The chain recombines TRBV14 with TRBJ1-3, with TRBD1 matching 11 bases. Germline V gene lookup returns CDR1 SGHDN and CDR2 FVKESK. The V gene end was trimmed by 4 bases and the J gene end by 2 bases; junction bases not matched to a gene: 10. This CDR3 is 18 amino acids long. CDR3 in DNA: TGTGCCAGCAGCCTGAGGACAGGGGGCAAAAGGGCTGGAAACACCATATATTTT. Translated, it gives CASSLRTGGKRAGNTIYF.

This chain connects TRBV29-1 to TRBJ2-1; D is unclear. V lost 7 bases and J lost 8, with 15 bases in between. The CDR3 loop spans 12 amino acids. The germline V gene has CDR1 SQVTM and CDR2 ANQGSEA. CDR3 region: CSGRVSYYEQFF. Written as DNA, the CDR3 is TGCAGCGGTAGGGTCTCATACTATGAGCAGTTCTTC.

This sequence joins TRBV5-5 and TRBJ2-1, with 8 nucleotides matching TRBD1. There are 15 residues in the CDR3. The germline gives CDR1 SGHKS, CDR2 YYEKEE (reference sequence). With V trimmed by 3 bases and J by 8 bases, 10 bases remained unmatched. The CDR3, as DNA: TGTGCCAGCAGCTCACGGACAGGGCGGTTCGATGAGCAGTTCTTC. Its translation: CASSSRTGRFDEQFF. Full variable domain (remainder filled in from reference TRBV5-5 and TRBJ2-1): DAGVTQSPTHLIKTRGQQVTLRCSPISGHKSVSWYQQVLGQGPQFIFQYYEKEERGRGNFPDRFSARQFPNYSSELNVNALLLGDSALYLCASSSRTGRFDEQFFGPGTRLTVL.

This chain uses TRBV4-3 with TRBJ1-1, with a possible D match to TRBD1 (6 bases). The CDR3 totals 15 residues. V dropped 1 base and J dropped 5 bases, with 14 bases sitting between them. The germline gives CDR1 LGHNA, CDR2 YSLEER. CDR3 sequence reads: CASSQGTGMGTEAFF. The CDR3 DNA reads TGCGCCAGCAGCCAAGGAACAGGGATGGGGACTGAAGCTTTCTTT.

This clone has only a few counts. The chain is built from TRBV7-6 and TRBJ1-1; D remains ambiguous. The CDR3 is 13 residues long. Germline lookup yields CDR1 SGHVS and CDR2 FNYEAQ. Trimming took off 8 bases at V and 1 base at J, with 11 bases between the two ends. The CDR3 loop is CASLPSGNTEAFF. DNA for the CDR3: TGTGCCAGCCTCCCGTCCGGGAACACTGAAGCTTTCTTT.

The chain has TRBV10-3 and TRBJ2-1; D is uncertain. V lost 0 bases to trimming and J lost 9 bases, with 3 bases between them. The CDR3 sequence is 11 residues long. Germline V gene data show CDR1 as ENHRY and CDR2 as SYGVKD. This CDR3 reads CAISESVEQFF. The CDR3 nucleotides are TGTGCCATCAGTGAGTCAGTTGAGCAGTTCTTC.

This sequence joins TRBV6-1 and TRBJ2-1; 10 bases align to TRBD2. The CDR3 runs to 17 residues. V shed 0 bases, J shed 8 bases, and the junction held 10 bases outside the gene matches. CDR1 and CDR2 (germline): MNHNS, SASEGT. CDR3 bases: TGTGCCAGCAGTGAAGCCTACGTAGCGGGGGGAGTCTATGAGCAGTTCTTC. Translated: CASSEAYVAGGVYEQFF.

This CDR3 is CASSLGTTGTVYGYTF. CDR3 coding DNA: TGCGCCAGCAGCCTCGGAACCACGGGGACAGTCTATGGCTACACCTTC. V gene TRBV4-1 combines with J gene TRBJ1-2; 7 nucleotides agree with TRBD1. Trimming cost V 4 bases and J 4 bases; bases outside gene matches: 12. This CDR3 is built from 16 residues. Germline V gene lookup returns CDR1 MGHRA and CDR2 YSYEKL.

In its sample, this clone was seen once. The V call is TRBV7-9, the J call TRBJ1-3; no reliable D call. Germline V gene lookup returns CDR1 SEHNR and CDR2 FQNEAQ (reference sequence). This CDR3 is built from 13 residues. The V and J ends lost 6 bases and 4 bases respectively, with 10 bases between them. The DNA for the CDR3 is TGTGCCAGCAGTCCGCCCCCGGGAAACACCATATATTTT. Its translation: CASSPPPGNTIYF. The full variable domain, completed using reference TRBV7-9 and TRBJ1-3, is DTGVSQNPRHKITKRGQNVTFRCDPISEHNRLYWYRQTLGQGPEFLTYFQNEAQLEKSRLLSDRFSAERPKGSFSTLEIQRTEQGDSAMYLCASSPPPGNTIYFGEGSWLTVV.

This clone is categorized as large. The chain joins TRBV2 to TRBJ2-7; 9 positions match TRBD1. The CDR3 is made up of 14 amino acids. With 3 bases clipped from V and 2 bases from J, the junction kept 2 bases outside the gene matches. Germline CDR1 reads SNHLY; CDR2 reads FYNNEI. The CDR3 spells CASSDRDRAYEQYF. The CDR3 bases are TGTGCCAGCAGTGACCGGGACAGGGCCTACGAGCAGTACTTC.

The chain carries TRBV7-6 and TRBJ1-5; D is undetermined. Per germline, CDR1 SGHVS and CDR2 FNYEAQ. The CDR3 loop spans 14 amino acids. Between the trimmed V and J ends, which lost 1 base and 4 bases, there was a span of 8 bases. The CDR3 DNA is TGTGCCAGCAGCTTAGGGATTGGAAATCAGCCCCAGCATTTT. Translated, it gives CASSLGIGNQPQHF.

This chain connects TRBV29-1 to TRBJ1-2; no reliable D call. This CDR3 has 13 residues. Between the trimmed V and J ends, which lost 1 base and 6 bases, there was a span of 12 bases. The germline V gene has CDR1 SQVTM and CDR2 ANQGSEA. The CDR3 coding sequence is TGCAGCGTTGAAGTAATAGGGCTGAATGGCTACACCTTC. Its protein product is CSVEVIGLNGYTF.

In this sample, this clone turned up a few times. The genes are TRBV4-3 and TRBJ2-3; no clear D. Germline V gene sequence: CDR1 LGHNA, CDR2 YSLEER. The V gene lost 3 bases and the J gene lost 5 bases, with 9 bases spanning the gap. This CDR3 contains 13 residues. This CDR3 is CASSQYFGDTQYF. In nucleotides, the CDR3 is TGCGCCAGCAGCCAGTACTTTGGAGATACGCAGTATTTT.

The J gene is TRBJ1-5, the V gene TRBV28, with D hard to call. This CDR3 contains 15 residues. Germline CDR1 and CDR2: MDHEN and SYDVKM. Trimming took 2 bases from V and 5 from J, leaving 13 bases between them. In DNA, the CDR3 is TGTGCCAGCAGTTTAGGCCAGGCCCTTTATCAGCCCCAGCATTTT. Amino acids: CASSLGQALYQPQHF.

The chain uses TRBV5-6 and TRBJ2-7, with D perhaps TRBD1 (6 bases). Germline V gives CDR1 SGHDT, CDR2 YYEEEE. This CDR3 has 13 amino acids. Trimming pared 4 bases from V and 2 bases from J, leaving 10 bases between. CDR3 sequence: CASSQGHPYEQYF. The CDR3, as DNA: TGTGCCAGCAGCCAGGGACACCCCTACGAGCAGTACTTC.

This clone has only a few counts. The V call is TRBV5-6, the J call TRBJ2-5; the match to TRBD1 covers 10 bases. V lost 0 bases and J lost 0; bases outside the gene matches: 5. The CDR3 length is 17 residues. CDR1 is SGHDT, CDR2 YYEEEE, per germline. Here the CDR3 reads CASSLGTGTGDQETQYF. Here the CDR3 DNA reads TGTGCCAGCAGCTTGGGAACCGGGACAGGGGACCAAGAGACCCAGTACTTC.

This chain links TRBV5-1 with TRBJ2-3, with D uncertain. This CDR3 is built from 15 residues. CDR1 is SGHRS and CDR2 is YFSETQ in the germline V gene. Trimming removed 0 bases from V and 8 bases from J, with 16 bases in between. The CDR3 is CASSLEASTIATQYF. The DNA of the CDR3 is TGCGCCAGCAGCTTGGAAGCCTCTACTATCGCTACGCAGTATTTT.

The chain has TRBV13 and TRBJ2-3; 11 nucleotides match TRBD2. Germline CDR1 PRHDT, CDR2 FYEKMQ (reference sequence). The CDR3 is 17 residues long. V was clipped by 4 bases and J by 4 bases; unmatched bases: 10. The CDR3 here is CASSSYIAGGQSDTQYF. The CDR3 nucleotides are TGTGCCAGCAGCTCCTACATAGCGGGGGGGCAGTCAGATACGCAGTATTTT.

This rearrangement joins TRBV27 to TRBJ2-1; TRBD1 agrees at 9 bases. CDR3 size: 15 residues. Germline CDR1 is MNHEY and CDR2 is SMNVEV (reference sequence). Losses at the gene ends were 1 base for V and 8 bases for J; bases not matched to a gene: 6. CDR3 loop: CASSLLTGGEDEQFF. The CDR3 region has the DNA TGTGCCAGCAGTTTATTGACAGGGGGTGAGGATGAGCAGTTCTTC.

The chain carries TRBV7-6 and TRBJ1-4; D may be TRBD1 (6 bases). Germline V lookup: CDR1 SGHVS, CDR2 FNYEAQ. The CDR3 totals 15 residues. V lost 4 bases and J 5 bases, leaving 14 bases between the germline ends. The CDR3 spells CASSSRQGRNEKLFF. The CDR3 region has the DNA TGTGCCAGCAGCTCGAGGCAGGGGAGGAATGAAAAACTGTTTTTT.

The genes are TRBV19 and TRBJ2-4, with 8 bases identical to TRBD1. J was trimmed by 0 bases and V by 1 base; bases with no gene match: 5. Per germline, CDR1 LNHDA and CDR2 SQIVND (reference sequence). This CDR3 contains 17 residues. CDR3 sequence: CASSIGGDRRAKNIQYF. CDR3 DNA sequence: TGTGCCAGTAGTATAGGAGGGGACAGGAGAGCCAAAAACATTCAGTACTTC.

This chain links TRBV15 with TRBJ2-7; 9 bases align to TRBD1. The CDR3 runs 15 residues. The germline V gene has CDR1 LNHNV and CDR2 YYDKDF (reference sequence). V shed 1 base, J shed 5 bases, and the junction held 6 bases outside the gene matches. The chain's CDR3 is CATSRARDRENEQYF. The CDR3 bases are TGTGCCACCAGCAGAGCGAGGGACAGGGAGAACGAGCAGTACTTC. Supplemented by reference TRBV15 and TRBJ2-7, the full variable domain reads DAMVIQNPRYQVTQFGKPVTLSCSQTLNHNVMYWYQQKSSQAPKLLFHYYDKDFNNEADTPDNFQSRRPNTSFCFLDIRSPGLGDTAMYLCATSRARDRENEQYFGPGTRLTVT.

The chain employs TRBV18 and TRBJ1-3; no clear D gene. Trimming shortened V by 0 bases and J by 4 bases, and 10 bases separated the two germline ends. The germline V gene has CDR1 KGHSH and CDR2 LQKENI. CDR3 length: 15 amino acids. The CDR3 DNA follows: TGTGCCAGCTCACCACCGGCAGGTCCGGGAAACACCATATATTTT. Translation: CASSPPAGPGNTIYF.

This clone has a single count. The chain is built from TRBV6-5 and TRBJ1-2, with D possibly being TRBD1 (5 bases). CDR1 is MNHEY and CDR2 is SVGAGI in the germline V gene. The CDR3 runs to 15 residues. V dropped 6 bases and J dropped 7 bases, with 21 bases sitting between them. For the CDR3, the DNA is TGTGCCAGCAGCCACGGATCGGGGGTAATGCGTGGCTACACCTTC. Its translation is CASSHGSGVMRGYTF.

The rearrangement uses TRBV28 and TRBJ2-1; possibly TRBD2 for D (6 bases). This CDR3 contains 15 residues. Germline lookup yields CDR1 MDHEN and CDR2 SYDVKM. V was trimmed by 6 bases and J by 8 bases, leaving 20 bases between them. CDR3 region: CASRLRDFPRHEQFF. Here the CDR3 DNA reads TGTGCCAGCAGGCTTCGGGACTTCCCCCGGCATGAGCAGTTCTTC.

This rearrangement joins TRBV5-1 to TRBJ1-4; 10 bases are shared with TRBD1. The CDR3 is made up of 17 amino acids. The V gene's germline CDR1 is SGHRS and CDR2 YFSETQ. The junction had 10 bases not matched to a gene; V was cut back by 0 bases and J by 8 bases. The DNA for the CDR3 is TGCGCCAGCAGCTTGGGGCTTCGAGGGACAGGGGTAGAAAAACTGTTTTTT. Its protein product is CASSLGLRGTGVEKLFF.